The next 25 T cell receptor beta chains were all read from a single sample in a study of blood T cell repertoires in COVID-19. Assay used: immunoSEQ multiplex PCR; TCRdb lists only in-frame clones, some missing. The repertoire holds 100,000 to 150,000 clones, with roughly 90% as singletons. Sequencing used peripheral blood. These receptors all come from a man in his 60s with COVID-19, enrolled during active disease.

CDR3 DNA: TGTGCCAGTAGTAGGACAGGGGGCGCCCGGGAAAAACTGTTTTTT. This encodes CASSRTGGAREKLFF. The chain joins TRBV19 to TRBJ1-4; 11 positions agree with TRBD1. Germline V gene sequence: CDR1 LNHDA, CDR2 SQIVND (reference sequence). The J segment lost 8 bases and the V segment lost 4 bases, leaving 6 bases of the junction unmatched. The CDR3 extends over 15 amino acids.

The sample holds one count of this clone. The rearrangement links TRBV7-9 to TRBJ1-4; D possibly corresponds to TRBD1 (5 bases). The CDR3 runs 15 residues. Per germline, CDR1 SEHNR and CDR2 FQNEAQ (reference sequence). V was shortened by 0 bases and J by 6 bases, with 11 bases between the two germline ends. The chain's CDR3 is CASSLAGTADEKLFF. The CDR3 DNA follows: TGTGCCAGCAGCTTAGCCGGGACTGCGGATGAAAAACTGTTTTTT.

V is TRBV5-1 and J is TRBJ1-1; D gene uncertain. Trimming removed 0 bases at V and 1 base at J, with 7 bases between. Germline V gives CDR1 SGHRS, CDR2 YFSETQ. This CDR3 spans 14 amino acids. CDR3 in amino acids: CASSLDWANTEAFF. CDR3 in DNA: TGCGCCAGCAGCTTGGATTGGGCGAACACTGAAGCTTTCTTT. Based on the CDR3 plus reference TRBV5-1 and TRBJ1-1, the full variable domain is KAGVTQTPRYLIKTRGQQVTLSCSPISGHRSVSWYQQTPGQGLQFLFEYFSETQRNKGNFPGRFSGRQFSNSRSEMNVSTLELGDSALYLCASSLDWANTEAFFGQGTRLTVV.

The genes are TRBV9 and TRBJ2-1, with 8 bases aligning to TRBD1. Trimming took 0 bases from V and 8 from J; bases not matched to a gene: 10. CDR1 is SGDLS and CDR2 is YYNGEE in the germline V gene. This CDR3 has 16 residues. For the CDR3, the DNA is TGTGCCAGCAGCGTAGTAACCGGACAGGGTCGTCATGAGCAGTTCTTC. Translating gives CASSVVTGQGRHEQFF.

In DNA, the CDR3 is TGTGCCAGCAGTTTAGGAGACAGGGTCTATGGCTACACCTTC. Translated: CASSLGDRVYGYTF. The chain employs TRBV28 and TRBJ1-2; 7 bases map to TRBD1. Trimming took 2 bases from V and 4 from J; bases not matched to a gene: 4. Germline V gene data show CDR1 as MDHEN and CDR2 as SYDVKM. CDR3 length equals 14 residues.

The CDR3 here is CATTDRGGYTF. For the CDR3, the DNA is TGTGCCACCACCGACAGGGGCGGCTACACCTTC. The chain employs TRBV6-5 and TRBJ1-2, with 8 bases identical to TRBD1. The CDR3 is 11 amino acids. V lost 10 bases to trimming and J lost 8 bases; unmatched junction nucleotides: 6. From germline, CDR1 is MNHEY and CDR2 SVGAGI.

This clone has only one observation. The CDR3: CASLDRGTDTQYF. The DNA for the CDR3 is TGTGCCAGCCTGGACAGAGGCACAGATACGCAGTATTTT. The rearrangement uses TRBV12-3 or TRBV12-4 and TRBJ2-3; possibly TRBD1 for D (6 bases). The CDR3 loop spans 13 amino acids. The V end lost 8 bases, the J end lost 1 base, and 10 bases lay between the germline ends.

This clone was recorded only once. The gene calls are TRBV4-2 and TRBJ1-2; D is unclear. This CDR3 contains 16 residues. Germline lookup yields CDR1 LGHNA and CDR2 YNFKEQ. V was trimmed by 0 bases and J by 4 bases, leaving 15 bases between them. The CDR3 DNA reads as TGTGCCAGCAGCCAAGATATTGGGAGGACTTCCTATGGCTACACCTTC. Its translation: CASSQDIGRTSYGYTF.

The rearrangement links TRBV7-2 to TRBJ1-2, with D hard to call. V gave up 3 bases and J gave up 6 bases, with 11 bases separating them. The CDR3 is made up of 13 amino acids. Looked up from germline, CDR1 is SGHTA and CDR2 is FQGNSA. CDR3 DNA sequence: TGTGCCAGCAGCTTGGCGGGAGGTAATGGCTACACCTTC. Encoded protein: CASSLAGGNGYTF. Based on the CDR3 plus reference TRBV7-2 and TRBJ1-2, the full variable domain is GAGVSQSPSNKVTEKGKDVELRCDPISGHTALYWYRQSLGQGLEFLIYFQGNSAPDKSGLPSDRFSAERTGGSVSTLTIQRTQQEDSAVYLCASSLAGGNGYTFGSGTRLTVV.

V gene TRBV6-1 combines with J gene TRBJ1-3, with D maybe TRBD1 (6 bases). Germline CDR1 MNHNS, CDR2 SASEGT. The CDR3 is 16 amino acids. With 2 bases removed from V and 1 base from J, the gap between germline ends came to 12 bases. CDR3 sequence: CASSEPRTVSGNTIYF. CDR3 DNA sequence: TGTGCCAGCAGTGAACCCCGGACAGTTTCTGGAAACACCATATATTTT.

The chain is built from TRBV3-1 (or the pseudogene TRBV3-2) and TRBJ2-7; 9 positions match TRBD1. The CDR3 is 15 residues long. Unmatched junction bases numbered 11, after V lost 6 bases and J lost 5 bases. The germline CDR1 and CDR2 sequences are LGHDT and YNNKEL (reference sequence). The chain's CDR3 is CASSPSGTGSDEQYF. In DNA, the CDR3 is TGTGCCAGCAGTCCCTCCGGGACAGGGTCAGACGAGCAGTACTTC.

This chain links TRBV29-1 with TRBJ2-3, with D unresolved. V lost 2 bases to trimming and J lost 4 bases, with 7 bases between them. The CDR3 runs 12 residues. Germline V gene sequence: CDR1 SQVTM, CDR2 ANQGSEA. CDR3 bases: TGCAGCGTTGAAATACAGTCAGATACGCAGTATTTT. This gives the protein CSVEIQSDTQYF.

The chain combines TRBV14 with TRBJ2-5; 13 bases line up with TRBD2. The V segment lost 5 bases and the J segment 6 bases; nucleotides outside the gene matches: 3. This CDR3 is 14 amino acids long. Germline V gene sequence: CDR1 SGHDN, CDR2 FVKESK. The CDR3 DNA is TGTGCCAGCAGCTCGACTAGCGGGGGGAAGACCCAGTACTTC. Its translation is CASSSTSGGKTQYF.

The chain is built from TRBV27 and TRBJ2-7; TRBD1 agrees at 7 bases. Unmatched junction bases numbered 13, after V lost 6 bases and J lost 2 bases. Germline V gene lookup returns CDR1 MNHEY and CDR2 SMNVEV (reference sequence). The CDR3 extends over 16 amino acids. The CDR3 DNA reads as TGTGCCAGCAGCACAAACCGGGACAGTTTAACCTACGAGCAGTACTTC. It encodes CASSTNRDSLTYEQYF.

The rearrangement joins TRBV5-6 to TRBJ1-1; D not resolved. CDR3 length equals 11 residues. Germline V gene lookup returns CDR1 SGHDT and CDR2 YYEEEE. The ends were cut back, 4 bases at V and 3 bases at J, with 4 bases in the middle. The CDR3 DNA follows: TGTGCCAGCAGCAGCGACACTGAAGCTTTCTTT. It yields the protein CASSSDTEAFF.

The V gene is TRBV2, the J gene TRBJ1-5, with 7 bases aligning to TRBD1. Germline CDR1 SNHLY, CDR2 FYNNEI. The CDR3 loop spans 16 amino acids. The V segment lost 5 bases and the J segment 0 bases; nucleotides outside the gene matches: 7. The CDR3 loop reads CASSPLGQNSNQPQHF. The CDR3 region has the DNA TGTGCCAGCAGTCCCTTGGGACAGAATAGCAATCAGCCCCAGCATTTT. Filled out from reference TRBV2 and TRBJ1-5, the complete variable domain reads EPEVTQTPSHQVTQMGQEVILRCVPISNHLYFYWYRQILGQKVEFLVSFYNNEISEKSEIFDDQFSVERPDGSNFTLKIRSTKLEDSAMYFCASSPLGQNSNQPQHFGDGTRLSIL.

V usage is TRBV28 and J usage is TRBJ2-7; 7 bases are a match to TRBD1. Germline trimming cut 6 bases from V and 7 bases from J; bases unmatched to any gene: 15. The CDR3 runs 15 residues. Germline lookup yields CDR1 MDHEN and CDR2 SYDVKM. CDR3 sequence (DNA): TGTGCCAGCAGCGAGACAGGGTCGAGAGCGTGGGAGCAGTACTTC. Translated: CASSETGSRAWEQYF.

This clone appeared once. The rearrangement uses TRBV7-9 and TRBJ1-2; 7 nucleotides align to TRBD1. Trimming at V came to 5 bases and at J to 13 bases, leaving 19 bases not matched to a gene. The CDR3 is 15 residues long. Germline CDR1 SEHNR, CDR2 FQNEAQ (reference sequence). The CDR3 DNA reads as TGTGCCAGCAGCCCAAGGACAGGTCGCGCCTTTGGGGGCACCTTC. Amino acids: CASSPRTGRAFGGTF. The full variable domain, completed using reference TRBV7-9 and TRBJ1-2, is DTGVSQNPRHKITKRGQNVTFRCDPISEHNRLYWYRQTLGQGPEFLTYFQNEAQLEKSRLLSDRFSAERPKGSFSTLEIQRTEQGDSAMYLCASSPRTGRAFGGTFGSGTRLTVV.

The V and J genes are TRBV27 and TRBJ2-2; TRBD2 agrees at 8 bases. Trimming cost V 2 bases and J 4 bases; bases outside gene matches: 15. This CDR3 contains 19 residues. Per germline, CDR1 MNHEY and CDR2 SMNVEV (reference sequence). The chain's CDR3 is CASSLGGFLGTRGTGELFF. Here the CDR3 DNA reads TGTGCCAGCAGTTTAGGGGGGTTCCTAGGGACTAGGGGCACCGGGGAGCTGTTTTTT.

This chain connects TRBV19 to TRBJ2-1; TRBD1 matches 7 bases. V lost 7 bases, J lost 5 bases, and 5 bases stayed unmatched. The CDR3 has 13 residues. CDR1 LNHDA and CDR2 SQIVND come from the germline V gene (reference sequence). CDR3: CASKTGANNEQFF. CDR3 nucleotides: TGTGCCAGTAAAACAGGGGCCAACAATGAGCAGTTCTTC.

The CDR3 spells CASNEWGPRDYGYTF. The DNA for the CDR3 is TGTGCCAGCAACGAGTGGGGGCCCAGAGACTATGGCTACACCTTC. The J gene is TRBJ1-2, the V gene TRBV7-6; the D gene is possibly TRBD1 (6 bases). The V gene lost 7 bases and the J gene lost 3 bases, with 18 bases spanning the gap. CDR1 and CDR2 from the germline V gene are SGHVS and FNYEAQ. The CDR3 sequence is 15 residues long.

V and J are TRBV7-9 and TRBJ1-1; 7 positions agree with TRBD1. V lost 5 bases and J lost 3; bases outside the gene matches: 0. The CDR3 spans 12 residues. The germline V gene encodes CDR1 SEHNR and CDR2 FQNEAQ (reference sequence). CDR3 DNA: TGTGCCAGCAGCGGGACAGACACTGAAGCTTTCTTT. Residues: CASSGTDTEAFF.

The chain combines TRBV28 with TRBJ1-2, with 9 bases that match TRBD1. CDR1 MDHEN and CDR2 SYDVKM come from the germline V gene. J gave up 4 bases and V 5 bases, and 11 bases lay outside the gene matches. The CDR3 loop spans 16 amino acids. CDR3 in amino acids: CASSLGGTGSAYGYTF. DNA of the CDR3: TGTGCCAGCAGTCTTGGTGGGACAGGGAGTGCCTATGGCTACACCTTC.

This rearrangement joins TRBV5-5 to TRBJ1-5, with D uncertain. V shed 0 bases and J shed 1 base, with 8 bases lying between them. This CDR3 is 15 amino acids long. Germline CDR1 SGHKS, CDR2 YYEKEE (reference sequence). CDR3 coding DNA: TGTGCCAGCAGCTTGGCCCACTCCAGCAATCAGCCCCAGCATTTT. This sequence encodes CASSLAHSSNQPQHF. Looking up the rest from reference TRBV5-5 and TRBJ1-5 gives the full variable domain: DAGVTQSPTHLIKTRGQQVTLRCSPISGHKSVSWYQQVLGQGPQFIFQYYEKEERGRGNFPDRFSARQFPNYSSELNVNALLLGDSALYLCASSLAHSSNQPQHFGDGTRLSIL.

The CDR3 DNA follows: TGTGCCAGCAGTTACTCGGCAGGAGGAAACACCATATATTTT. It is translated as CASSYSAGGNTIYF. This sequence joins TRBV6-6 and TRBJ1-3; D remains ambiguous. Trimming pared 0 bases from V and 4 bases from J, leaving 7 bases between. The CDR3 length is 14 residues. CDR1 and CDR2 (germline): MNHNY, SVGAGI (reference sequence).